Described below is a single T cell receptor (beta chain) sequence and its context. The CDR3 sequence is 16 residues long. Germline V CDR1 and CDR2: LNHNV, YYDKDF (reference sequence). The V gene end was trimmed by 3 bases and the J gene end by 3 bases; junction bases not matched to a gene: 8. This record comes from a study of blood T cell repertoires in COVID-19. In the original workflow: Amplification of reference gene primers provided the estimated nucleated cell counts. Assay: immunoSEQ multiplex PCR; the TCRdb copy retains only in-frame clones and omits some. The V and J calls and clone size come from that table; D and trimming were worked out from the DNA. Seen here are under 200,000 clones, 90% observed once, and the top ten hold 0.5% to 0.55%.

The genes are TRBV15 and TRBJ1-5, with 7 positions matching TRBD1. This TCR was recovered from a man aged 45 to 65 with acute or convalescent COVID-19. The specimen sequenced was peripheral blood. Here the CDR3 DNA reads TGTGCCACCAGCAGCATACGGGGACAGATCAATCAGCCCCAGCATTTT. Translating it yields CATSSIRGQINQPQHF.